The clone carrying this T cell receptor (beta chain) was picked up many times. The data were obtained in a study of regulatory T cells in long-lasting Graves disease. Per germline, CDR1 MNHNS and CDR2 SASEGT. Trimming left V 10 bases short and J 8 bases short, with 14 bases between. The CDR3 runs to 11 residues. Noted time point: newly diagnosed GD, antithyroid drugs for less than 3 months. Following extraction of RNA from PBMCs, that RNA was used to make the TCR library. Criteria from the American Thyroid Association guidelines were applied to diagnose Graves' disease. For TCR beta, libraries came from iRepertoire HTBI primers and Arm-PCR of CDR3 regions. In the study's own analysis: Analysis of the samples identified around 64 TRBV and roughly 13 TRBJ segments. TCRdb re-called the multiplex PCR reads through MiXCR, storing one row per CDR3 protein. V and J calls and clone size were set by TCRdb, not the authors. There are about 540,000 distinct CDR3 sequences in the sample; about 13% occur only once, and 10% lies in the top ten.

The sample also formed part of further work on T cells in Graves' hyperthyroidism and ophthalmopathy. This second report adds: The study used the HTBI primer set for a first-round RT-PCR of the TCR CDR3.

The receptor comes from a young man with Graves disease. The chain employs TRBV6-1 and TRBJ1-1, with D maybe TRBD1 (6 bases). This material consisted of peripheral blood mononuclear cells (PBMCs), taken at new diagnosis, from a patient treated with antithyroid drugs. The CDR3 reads CATPGTREAFF. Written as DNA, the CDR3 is TGTGCCACCCCGGGGACAAGAGAAGCTTTCTTT.